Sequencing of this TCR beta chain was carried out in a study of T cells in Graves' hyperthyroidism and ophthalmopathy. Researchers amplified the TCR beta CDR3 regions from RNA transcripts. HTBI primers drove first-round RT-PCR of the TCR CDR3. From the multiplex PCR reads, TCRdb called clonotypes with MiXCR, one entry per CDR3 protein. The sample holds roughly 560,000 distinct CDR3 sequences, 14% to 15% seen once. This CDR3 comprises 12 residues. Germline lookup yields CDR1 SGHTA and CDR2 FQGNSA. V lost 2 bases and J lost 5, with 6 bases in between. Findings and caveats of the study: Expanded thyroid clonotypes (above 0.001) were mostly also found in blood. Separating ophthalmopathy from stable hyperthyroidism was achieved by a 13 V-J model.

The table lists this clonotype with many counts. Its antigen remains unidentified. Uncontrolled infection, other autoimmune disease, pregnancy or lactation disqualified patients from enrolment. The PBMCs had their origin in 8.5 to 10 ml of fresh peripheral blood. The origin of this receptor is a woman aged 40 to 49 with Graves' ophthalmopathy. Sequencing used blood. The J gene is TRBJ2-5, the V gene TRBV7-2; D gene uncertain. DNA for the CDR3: TGTGCCAGCAGCTTAACGTTCGAGACCCAGTACTTC. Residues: CASSLTFETQYF.